Listed below are T cell receptor beta chains from one sample, sequenced in a study of blood T cell repertoires in COVID-19. Clones were read by immunoSEQ multiplex PCR, and TCRdb kept only the in-frame ones, dropping some. The sample shows about 330,000 clones, about 91% of them seen only once. Sequencing used peripheral blood. These receptors were obtained from a man aged 25-45 years with COVID-19, enrolled during active disease. CDR3s leave out the opening cysteine and the closing phenylalanine or tryptophan.

V	J	CDR3
TRBV15	TRBJ1-1	ATSRPPGNTEAF
TRBV2	TRBJ2-4	ASRLPSGEGENIQY
TRBV5-1	TRBJ2-2	ASSPGGAGELF
TRBV5-1	TRBJ1-1	ASSLGELNTEAF
TRBV29-1	TRBJ1-2	SVGGDGPNYGYT
TRBV30	TRBJ2-5	AWSDPGLRGKETQY
TRBV5-1	TRBJ2-7	ASSPGTVVSYEQY
TRBV2	TRBJ1-4	ANWDRRNEKLF
TRBV7-2	TRBJ1-2	ASSSGQGRYGYT
TRBV9	TRBJ1-3	ASSVEAVPSGNTIY
TRBV7-2	TRBJ1-5	ASSWGRVSNQPQH
TRBV6-5	TRBJ1-3	ASSYDRALGNTIY
TRBV19	TRBJ1-5	ASSIEVYSNQPQH
TRBV29-1	TRBJ2-7	SVETGAYEQY
TRBV27	TRBJ1-5	ASSFVGSGQPQH
TRBV7-2	TRBJ1-2	ASSPWEALPS
TRBV5-4	TRBJ2-7	ASSSPATGGYEQY
TRBV6-2/TRBV6-3	TRBJ2-5	ASSSDVRGLGETQY
TRBV5-1	TRBJ1-1	ASSSDSKLGGTEAF
TRBV7-7	TRBJ2-7	ASSALAGGPVEQY
TRBV7-3	TRBJ2-1	ASSLSLGLAGANEQF
TRBV28	TRBJ2-7	ASSLHRDRGRRNEQY
TRBV19	TRBJ1-5	ASSSGGGHISNQPQH
TRBV11-2	TRBJ2-2	ASSQDRNTGELF
TRBV4-3	TRBJ2-1	ASSQDGTSAYNEQF
TRBV29-1	TRBJ2-5	SVVAGGPETQY
TRBV7-2	TRBJ2-3	ASSTRRADTQY
TRBV4-3	TRBJ1-4	ASSGGIATNEKLF
TRBV10-3	TRBJ2-7	AITLDRDRYEQY
TRBV10-3	TRBJ1-5	AISDLDNSNQPQH
TRBV28	TRBJ1-5	ASSLFQMGGLYSNQPQH
TRBV13	TRBJ1-1	ASSSDRARAF
TRBV27	TRBJ2-7	ASGAGLRASYEQY
TRBV3-1/TRBV3-2	TRBJ2-7	ASSQKFSGVPYEQY
TRBV18	TRBJ2-2	ASSARTGGTNTGELF
TRBV19	TRBJ2-5	ASSIGRGETQY
TRBV4-3	TRBJ2-5	ASSQEGRGRAYQETQY
TRBV5-1	TRBJ2-3	ASSFRPTVTDTQY
TRBV16	TRBJ1-3	ASSQSQGANTIY
TRBV5-1	TRBJ2-5	ASSPGLAGVKTQY
TRBV7-8	TRBJ2-7	ASSTSTRGLYEQY
TRBV6-5	TRBJ1-1	ASSNRQARNTEAF
TRBV29-1	TRBJ2-7	SASAGDSYSVQY
TRBV4-2	TRBJ2-7	ASSPRSSGGYDEQY
TRBV6-4	TRBJ2-7	ASSESSGPYEQY
TRBV5-4	TRBJ2-3	ASSLMEGTDTQY
TRBV5-1	TRBJ2-7	ASSFSRSSYEQY
TRBV14	TRBJ2-2	ASGDSNTGELF